The 13 T cell receptor beta chains reported below all come from one sample, sequenced in a study of blood T cell repertoires in COVID-19 (dated by TCRdb to the early 2020s). Library prep was done by the immunoSEQ multiplex PCR assay. As stored in TCRdb, this immuneACCESS dataset retains in-frame rearrangements with V and J assigned. A fraction of the clones does not appear; measured against another copy, unresolved V genes explain less than half of the discrepancy, and the remainder lacks a known reason. Across this sample there are hundreds of thousands of clones, with 85% to 90% seen only once. The top ten hold approximately 1.8% of the sample. The sequenced sample was peripheral blood. The receptors derive from a woman under 40 with COVID-19, enrolled during active disease.

The chain has TRBV18 and TRBJ2-1, with D maybe TRBD1 (6 bases). The CDR3 is made up of 16 amino acids. CDR1 is KGHSH, CDR2 LQKENI, per germline. V lost 3 bases and J lost 4, with 16 bases in between. The DNA of the CDR3 is TGTGCCAGCTCACCTGCACAGGGAGCCCGATACAATGAGCAGTTCTTC. Its translation: CASSPAQGARYNEQFF.

Turning to this clone: It is likely a read error: a sequence one base away is far more abundant. V usage is TRBV7-2 and J usage is TRBJ2-3, with TRBD2 as a possible D gene (5 bases). CDR3 length: 14 residues. Germline V gene lookup returns CDR1 SGHTA and CDR2 FQGNSA. V lost 1 base to trimming and J lost 0 bases, with 5 bases between them. Written as DNA, the CDR3 is TGTGCCAGCAGCTTAGGGACTAGCACAGATACGCAGTATTTT. The encoded protein is CASSLGTSTDTQYF.

In its sample, this clone was seen once. This chain uses TRBV5-4 with TRBJ1-2; possibly TRBD1 for D (6 bases). Germline-derived CDR1 and CDR2 are SGHNT and YYREEE (reference sequence). The CDR3 loop spans 14 amino acids. Between the trimmed V and J ends, which lost 2 bases and 8 bases, there was a span of 16 bases. For the CDR3, the DNA is TGTGCCAGCAGCTTAGGACAGTTTACTAACGGCTACACCTTC. This codes for CASSLGQFTNGYTF. Full variable domain (remainder filled in from reference TRBV5-4 and TRBJ1-2): ETGVTQSPTHLIKTRGQQVTLRCSSQSGHNTVSWYQQALGQGPQFIFQYYREEENGRGNFPPRFSGLQFPNYSSELNVNALELDDSALYLCASSLGQFTNGYTFGSGTRLTVV.

The chain is built from TRBV6-6 and TRBJ1-2; the D is unclear. Germline assignment: CDR1 MNHNY and CDR2 SVGAGI (reference sequence). This CDR3 comprises 16 residues. V was clipped by 8 bases and J by 1 base, with 20 bases between them. The chain's CDR3 is CASLPSPSPNNYGYTF. The CDR3 DNA follows: TGTGCCAGCCTTCCGAGTCCATCCCCAAATAACTATGGCTACACCTTC.

This rearrangement joins TRBV2 to TRBJ1-4; perhaps TRBD1 as D (6 bases). The length of the CDR3 is 15 residues. Between the trimmed V and J ends, which lost 6 bases and 2 bases, there was a span of 13 bases. Germline lookup yields CDR1 SNHLY and CDR2 FYNNEI. In DNA form, the CDR3 reads TGTGCCAGCAGGGGGTCAGGGGTGACTAATGAAAAACTGTTTTTT. Amino acids: CASRGSGVTNEKLFF.

V usage is TRBV2 and J usage is TRBJ2-1; a weak D match, TRBD1 (5 bases). The V and J ends lost 8 bases and 7 bases respectively, with 21 bases between them. CDR3 size: 15 residues. Germline V lookup: CDR1 SNHLY, CDR2 FYNNEI. CDR3 sequence: CASLSTGRVGNEQFF. The CDR3 coding sequence is TGTGCCAGCCTTAGTACCGGCAGGGTGGGAAATGAGCAGTTCTTC.

Worth noting for this clone: Different DNA sequences within this sample yield the same CDR3. The CDR3 sequence: CASSSTGNTIYF. The CDR3 region has the DNA TGTGCCAGCAGTTCGACAGGAAACACCATATATTTT. The rearrangement links TRBV12-3 or TRBV12-4 to TRBJ1-3; D is uncertain. There are 12 residues in the CDR3. Trimming took 4 bases from V and 4 from J, leaving 5 bases between them.

The V call is TRBV7-2, the J call TRBJ1-1; no clear D. The CDR3 contains 14 residues. The V gene's germline CDR1 is SGHTA and CDR2 FQGNSA. The V gene lost 1 base and the J gene lost 4 bases, with 10 bases spanning the gap. CDR3 DNA sequence: TGTGCCAGCAGCTTAGAAGGAGGTTCCACTGAAGCTTTCTTT. Encoded protein: CASSLEGGSTEAFF. Combining the CDR3 with reference TRBV7-2 and TRBJ1-1 gives the whole variable domain GAGVSQSPSNKVTEKGKDVELRCDPISGHTALYWYRQSLGQGLEFLIYFQGNSAPDKSGLPSDRFSAERTGGSVSTLTIQRTQQEDSAVYLCASSLEGGSTEAFFGQGTRLTVV.

This chain uses TRBV15 with TRBJ1-2; TRBD1 matches 7 bases. Germline loops: CDR1 LNHNV, CDR2 YYDKDF (reference sequence). The V segment lost 2 bases and the J segment 5 bases; nucleotides outside the gene matches: 8. This CDR3 region has 15 residues. CDR3 loop: CATSRPIGTDYGYTF. Written as DNA, the CDR3 is TGTGCCACCAGCAGACCGATAGGGACAGATTATGGCTACACCTTC. Filled out from reference TRBV15 and TRBJ1-2, the complete variable domain reads DAMVIQNPRYQVTQFGKPVTLSCSQTLNHNVMYWYQQKSSQAPKLLFHYYDKDFNNEADTPDNFQSRRPNTSFCFLDIRSPGLGDTAMYLCATSRPIGTDYGYTFGSGTRLTVV.

Here the CDR3 DNA reads TGTGCCAGCAGCCGCAGGGACAGGGGTGGTTTAGAGACCCAGTACTTC. It encodes CASSRRDRGGLETQYF. J is TRBJ2-5 and V is TRBV3-1 (or the pseudogene TRBV3-2), with 10 bases lining up with TRBD1. Germline V lookup: CDR1 LGHDT, CDR2 YNNKEL (reference sequence). J gave up 4 bases and V 4 bases, and 9 bases lay outside the gene matches. The CDR3 extends over 16 amino acids.

J is TRBJ2-7 and V is TRBV2; D remains ambiguous. Trimming took 4 bases from V and 3 from J, leaving 7 bases between them. The germline gives CDR1 SNHLY, CDR2 FYNNEI. The CDR3 length is 12 residues. The CDR3 coding sequence is TGTGCCAGCAGTGGGGCAGGCTACGAGCAGTACTTC. It codes for CASSGAGYEQYF.

This clone has just one count. The chain employs TRBV7-2 and TRBJ2-3; tentatively, D is TRBD1 (5 bases). Deletions cut 3 bases from V and 4 bases from J, with 11 bases between. The CDR3 consists of 14 residues. Germline V lookup: CDR1 SGHTA, CDR2 FQGNSA. The CDR3 is CASSFRGFPDTQYF. CDR3 bases: TGTGCCAGCAGCTTTAGGGGCTTCCCAGATACGCAGTATTTT.

The chain joins TRBV7-3 to TRBJ2-1; D not certain. The germline V gene encodes CDR1 SGHTA and CDR2 FQGTGA. The germline V and J ends were trimmed by 5 bases and 5 bases, with 10 bases remaining between them. This CDR3 spans 13 amino acids. CDR3 DNA sequence: TGTGCCAGCAGCGCAACAGCTAACAATGAGCAGTTCTTC. Translating gives CASSATANNEQFF. The full variable domain, in which reference TRBV7-3 and TRBJ2-1 provide the parts outside the CDR3, is GAGVSQTPSNKVTEKGKYVELRCDPISGHTALYWYRQSLGQGPEFLIYFQGTGAADDSGLPNDRFFAVRPEGSVSTLKIQRTERGDSAVYLCASSATANNEQFFGPGTRLTVL.